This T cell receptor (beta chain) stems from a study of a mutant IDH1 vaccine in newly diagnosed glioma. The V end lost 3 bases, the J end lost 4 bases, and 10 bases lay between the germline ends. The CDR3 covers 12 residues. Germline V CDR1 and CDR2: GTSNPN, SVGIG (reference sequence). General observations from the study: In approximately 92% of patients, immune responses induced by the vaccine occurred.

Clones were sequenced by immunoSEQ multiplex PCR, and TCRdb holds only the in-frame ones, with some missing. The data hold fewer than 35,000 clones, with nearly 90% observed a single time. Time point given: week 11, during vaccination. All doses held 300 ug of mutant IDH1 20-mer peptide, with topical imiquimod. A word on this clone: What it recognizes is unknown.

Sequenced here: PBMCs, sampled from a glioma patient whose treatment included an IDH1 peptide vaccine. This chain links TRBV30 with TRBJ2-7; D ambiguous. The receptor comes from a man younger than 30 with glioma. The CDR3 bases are TGTGCCTGGAGCGATCGGGCGTACGAGCAGTACTTC. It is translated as CAWSDRAYEQYF.